Listed below are T cell receptor beta chains from one sample, sequenced in a study of cytomegalovirus exposure and HLA in healthy donors. Assay used: immunoSEQ multiplex PCR; TCRdb lists only in-frame clones, some missing. Here the sample spans approximately 150,000 clones, about 80% being singletons. What was sequenced was PBMCs. The receptors were gathered from a man younger than 35 in good health and CMV-seropositive. Each CDR3 is given with its conserved first and last residue. Each record gives: clone size, V gene, D gene, J gene, CDR3 DNA, CDR3 protein. D genes are given only for firm matches. Clone sizes are given selectively: once, few, many, or a class where the clone is expanded.

size: few
V: TRBV28
D: NA
J: TRBJ1-5
DNA: TGTGCCAGCAGCCACTCGTGGGCTGTGAATCAGCCCCAGCATTTT
CDR3: CASSHSWAVNQPQHF

size: NA
V: TRBV6-1
D: TRBD2
J: TRBJ2-7
DNA: TGTGCCAGCAGTTCGACTAGCGGGATGGCCTACGAGCAGTACTTC
CDR3: CASSSTSGMAYEQYF

size: NA
V: TRBV5-1
D: TRBD2
J: TRBJ2-7
DNA: TGCGCCAGCAGCTTGGGACTAGCGGGAGGGAACGAGCAGTACTTC
CDR3: CASSLGLAGGNEQYF

size: NA
V: TRBV27
D: NA
J: TRBJ1-2
DNA: TGTGCCAGCAGTTTTTCGGGGTCGGGCTATGGCTACACCTTC
CDR3: CASSFSGSGYGYTF

size: NA
V: TRBV10-1
D: NA
J: TRBJ1-3
DNA: TGCGCCAGCAGCCCGGGGCCGGGGGGCAACACCATATATTTT
CDR3: CASSPGPGGNTIYF

size: NA
V: TRBV7-9
D: NA
J: TRBJ1-2
DNA: TGTGCCAGTAGTCCTCTCCGGGGTATCTATGGCTACACCTTC
CDR3: CASSPLRGIYGYTF

size: NA
V: TRBV2
D: NA
J: TRBJ1-4
DNA: TGTGCCAGCAGTGGAAACTCAGGGGTTGCGGAAAAACTGTTTTTT
CDR3: CASSGNSGVAEKLFF

size: once
V: TRBV6-1
D: TRBD1
J: TRBJ2-7
DNA: TGTGCCAGCAATAGGGACAGCCTCTACGAGCAGTACTTC
CDR3: CASNRDSLYEQYF

size: NA
V: TRBV19
D: NA
J: TRBJ1-1
DNA: TGTGCCAGTAGTAACGGGGTAATGGCTGAAGCTTTCTTT
CDR3: CASSNGVMAEAFF

size: NA
V: TRBV7-2
D: TRBD2
J: TRBJ2-1
DNA: TGTGCCAGCAGCTTAATGGGACTAGGTTCACTCAATGAGCAGTTCTTC
CDR3: CASSLMGLGSLNEQFF

size: NA
V: TRBV6-5
D: NA
J: TRBJ1-5
DNA: TGTGCCAGCAGGTCCACAGCTTATAGCAATCAGCCCCAGCATTTT
CDR3: CASRSTAYSNQPQHF

size: NA
V: TRBV7-9
D: NA
J: TRBJ2-3
DNA: TGTGCCAGCAGCTTAATGGGGAGCGCAGATACGCAGTATTTT
CDR3: CASSLMGSADTQYF

size: NA
V: TRBV7-6
D: TRBD1
J: TRBJ2-5
DNA: TGTGCCAGCAGCTCGGGACAGGGAGCGCAAGAGACCCAGTACTTC
CDR3: CASSSGQGAQETQYF

size: NA
V: TRBV5-5
D: TRBD1
J: TRBJ1-1
DNA: TGTGCCAGCTTACAGGACAGGGGGATGTTGAACACTGCAGCTTTCTTT
CDR3: CASLQDRGMLNTAAFF

size: NA
V: TRBV6-5
D: NA
J: TRBJ2-7
DNA: TGTGCCAGCAGTTACCGCACCACAGGGTTTATAGAGCAGTACTTC
CDR3: CASSYRTTGFIEQYF

size: few
V: TRBV7-9
D: NA
J: TRBJ2-7
DNA: TGTGCCAGCAGCGGCCGGGACTCCATCCGCCACGAGCAGTACTTC
CDR3: CASSGRDSIRHEQYF

size: NA
V: TRBV30
D: NA
J: TRBJ1-1
DNA: TGTGCCTGGAGTGTTCTGGGGCTGAACACTGAAGCTTTCTTT
CDR3: CAWSVLGLNTEAFF

size: NA
V: TRBV4-2
D: TRBD2
J: TRBJ2-5
DNA: TGTGCCAGCAGCCAACTAGCGGGGTCGGACGGGACCCAGTACTTC
CDR3: CASSQLAGSDGTQYF

size: NA
V: TRBV19
D: TRBD1
J: TRBJ1-5
DNA: TGTGCCAGTAGTCGGACAGGATTCGGGAGTCAGCCCCAGCATTTT
CDR3: CASSRTGFGSQPQHF

size: NA
V: TRBV7-8
D: NA
J: TRBJ2-3
DNA: TGTGCCAGCAGCCGGTCAACAGATACGCAGTATTTT
CDR3: CASSRSTDTQYF

size: NA
V: TRBV10-2
D: TRBD2
J: TRBJ2-1
DNA: TGCGCCAGCAGTGAGTCGATGGGGGGGTCTTCGTACAATGAGCAGTTCTTC
CDR3: CASSESMGGSSYNEQFF

size: NA
V: TRBV18
D: TRBD1
J: TRBJ1-1
DNA: TGTGCCAGCTCCCCTGACAGGGCGAACACTGAAGCTTTCTTT
CDR3: CASSPDRANTEAFF

size: NA
V: TRBV29-1
D: TRBD1
J: TRBJ1-1
DNA: TGCAGCGTTGGGAAAGGGGACAGAGGCGCTGAAGCTTTCTTT
CDR3: CSVGKGDRGAEAFF

size: NA
V: TRBV30
D: NA
J: TRBJ2-7
DNA: TGTGCCTGGAGACAGGGCCCTTACGAGCAGTACTTC
CDR3: CAWRQGPYEQYF

size: NA
V: TRBV5-3
D: NA
J: TRBJ1-1
DNA: TGTGCCAGAGACAGCCGGTACTCTGAAGCTTTCTTT
CDR3: CARDSRYSEAFF

size: NA
V: TRBV5-6
D: TRBD2
J: TRBJ2-4
DNA: TGTGCCAGCAGCTTGGTCTCGCGGGGGGACAAAAACAGTCAGTACTTC
CDR3: CASSLVSRGDKNSQYF

size: few
V: TRBV7-9
D: NA
J: TRBJ1-2
DNA: TGTTCCAGCAGCTTCAATCCGTCCGGAGTTGACTATGGCTACACCTTC
CDR3: CSSSFNPSGVDYGYTF

size: NA
V: TRBV7-9
D: TRBD2
J: TRBJ2-1
DNA: TGTGCCAGCAGCTTAGGAAGTAGCGGGAGAGACAATGAGCAGTTCTTC
CDR3: CASSLGSSGRDNEQFF

size: NA
V: TRBV4-2
D: NA
J: TRBJ1-6
DNA: TGTGCCAGCAGCCAAGAGAGACTCTCTTATTCACCCCTCCACTTT
CDR3: CASSQERLSYSPLHF

size: NA
V: TRBV7-3
D: NA
J: TRBJ1-1
DNA: TGTGCCAGCAGCTTTTCGGACTTGACTGAAGCTTTCTTT
CDR3: CASSFSDLTEAFF

size: NA
V: TRBV5-5
D: TRBD1
J: TRBJ1-5
DNA: TGTGCCAGCAGCTTGGACGACAGGGGGCTGGGAGACAATCAGCCCCAGCATTTT
CDR3: CASSLDDRGLGDNQPQHF

size: NA
V: TRBV7-2
D: NA
J: TRBJ2-3
DNA: TGTGCCAGCAGCCCAGGGCCGAGCACAGATACGCAGTATTTT
CDR3: CASSPGPSTDTQYF

size: NA
V: TRBV2
D: NA
J: TRBJ2-4
DNA: TGTGCCAGCAGTGAATTTACAGTCCCCAAAAACATTCAGTACTTC
CDR3: CASSEFTVPKNIQYF

size: NA
V: TRBV5-1
D: NA
J: TRBJ1-1
DNA: TGCGCCAGCAGCTGGAGGCCCCCGGCCACTGAAGCTTTCTTT
CDR3: CASSWRPPATEAFF

size: NA
V: TRBV27
D: NA
J: TRBJ2-3
DNA: TGTGCCAGCAGTTTCCGAAAGGAGGCTGGTGTGAGAGATACGCAGTATTTT
CDR3: CASSFRKEAGVRDTQYF

size: NA
V: TRBV18
D: TRBD1
J: TRBJ2-2
DNA: TGTGCCAGCTCACCCGGACAGGTTGTTAACACCGGGGAGCTGTTTTTT
CDR3: CASSPGQVVNTGELFF

size: NA
V: TRBV9
D: TRBD1
J: TRBJ2-5
DNA: TGTGCCAGCAGCCCCAGGGGGCGAGGAGAGACCCAGTACTTC
CDR3: CASSPRGRGETQYF

size: NA
V: TRBV7-9
D: NA
J: TRBJ2-1
DNA: TGTGCCAGCATGGTCGGGGGGCTTAATGAGCAGTTCTTC
CDR3: CASMVGGLNEQFF

size: NA
V: TRBV4-2
D: NA
J: TRBJ1-5
DNA: TGTGCCAGCAGCCAAGAGGGCCAGATCAATCAGCCCCAGCATTTT
CDR3: CASSQEGQINQPQHF

size: NA
V: TRBV27
D: TRBD1
J: TRBJ1-5
DNA: TGTGCCAGCAGTAAACTCAGGGGGAGCGCCGATACCTATAGCAATCAGCCCCAGCATTTT
CDR3: CASSKLRGSADTYSNQPQHF

size: NA
V: TRBV11-2
D: NA
J: TRBJ2-6
DNA: TGTGCCAGCAGCTTAGCTAGTGACTTGCAGGTCCTGACTTTC
CDR3: CASSLASDLQVLTF

size: few
V: TRBV19
D: TRBD1
J: TRBJ1-5
DNA: TGTGCCAGTACCGCGACAGGGCCGAGCCATCAGCCCCAGCATTTT
CDR3: CASTATGPSHQPQHF

size: once
V: TRBV6-1
D: NA
J: TRBJ2-7
DNA: TGTGCCATCCGGGACTTACCTTACGAGCAGTACTTC
CDR3: CAIRDLPYEQYF

size: NA
V: TRBV19
D: NA
J: TRBJ2-3
DNA: TGTGCCAGTAGTATAGACCGGGGAGATACGCAGTATTTT
CDR3: CASSIDRGDTQYF

size: NA
V: TRBV6-5
D: NA
J: TRBJ1-2
DNA: TGTGCCAGCAGTGAAGTATCGGTTCGGGGTGGCTACACCTTC
CDR3: CASSEVSVRGGYTF

size: few
V: TRBV4-2
D: NA
J: TRBJ2-1
DNA: TGTGCCAGCAGCCAAGATTATTCGGGGATATCCTACAATGAGCAGTTCTTC
CDR3: CASSQDYSGISYNEQFF